This TCR beta chain emerged from a study of identical twins. Study-wide results and limits: Less excess twin sharing appeared in beta out-of-frame sequences. Fewer insertions marked abundant cord blood beta clonotypes; young adult naive trended weakly, memory not at all.

cDNA carried unique molecular identifiers, and a universal primer site was added by template switching. TCRdb used MiXCR to reprocess the 5' RACE reads, holding one entry per CDR3 protein. The sample carries approximately 220,000 distinct CDR3 sequences, around 8% recorded once. With 5 bases clipped from V and 5 bases from J, the junction kept 7 bases outside the gene matches. CDR3 length: 17 amino acids. This clonotype came up a few times. The antigen remains unidentified. With no exceptions, donors were healthy Caucasians. This same sample was also part of a study on yellow fever vaccine responses in identical twins.

This rearrangement joins TRBV12-3 or TRBV12-4 to TRBJ2-3; 16 bases align to TRBD2. This TCR was sampled from a woman aged 18-30 years in good health. The sample taken for sequencing was memory (CD45RO+) T cells sorted from blood. CDR3 sequence reads: CASSPGTSGRVKDTQYF. In nucleotides, the CDR3 is TGTGCCAGCAGTCCGGGGACTAGCGGGAGGGTAAAAGATACGCAGTATTTT.